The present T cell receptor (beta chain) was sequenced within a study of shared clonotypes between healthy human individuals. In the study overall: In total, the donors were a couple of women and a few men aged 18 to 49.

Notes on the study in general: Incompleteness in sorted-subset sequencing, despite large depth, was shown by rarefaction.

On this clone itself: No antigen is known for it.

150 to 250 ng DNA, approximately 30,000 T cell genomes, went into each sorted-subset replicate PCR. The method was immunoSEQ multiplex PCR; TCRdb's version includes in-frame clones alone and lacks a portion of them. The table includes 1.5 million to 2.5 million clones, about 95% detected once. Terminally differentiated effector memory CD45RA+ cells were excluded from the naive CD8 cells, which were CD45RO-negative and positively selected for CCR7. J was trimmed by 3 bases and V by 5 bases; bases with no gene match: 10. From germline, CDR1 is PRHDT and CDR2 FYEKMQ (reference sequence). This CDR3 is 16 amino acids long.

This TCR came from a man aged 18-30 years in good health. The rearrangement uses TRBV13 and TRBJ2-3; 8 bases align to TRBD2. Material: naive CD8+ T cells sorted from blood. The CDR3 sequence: CASSPLLGGVTDTQYF. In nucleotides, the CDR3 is TGTGCCAGCAGCCCCCTCCTCGGGGGGGTGACAGATACGCAGTATTTT.